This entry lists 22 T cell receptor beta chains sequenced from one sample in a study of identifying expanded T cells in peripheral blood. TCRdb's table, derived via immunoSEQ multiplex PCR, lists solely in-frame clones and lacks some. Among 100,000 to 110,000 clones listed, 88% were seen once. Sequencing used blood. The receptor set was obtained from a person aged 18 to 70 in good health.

CDR3 nucleotide sequence: TGTGCCAGCGAGACTAGCGGGCCACAAGAGACCCAGTACTTC. This codes for CASETSGPQETQYF. V is TRBV6-1 and J is TRBJ2-5; 10 nucleotides agree with TRBD2. Losses at the gene ends were 8 bases for V and 2 bases for J; bases not matched to a gene: 5. Germline CDR1 MNHNS, CDR2 SASEGT. This CDR3 is 14 amino acids long.

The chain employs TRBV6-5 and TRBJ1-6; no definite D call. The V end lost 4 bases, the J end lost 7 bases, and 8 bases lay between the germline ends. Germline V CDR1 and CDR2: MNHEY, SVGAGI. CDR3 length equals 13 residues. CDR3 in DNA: TGTGCCAGCAGTTCGGGATGGAATTCACCCCTCCACTTT. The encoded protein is CASSSGWNSPLHF.

DNA of the CDR3: TGTGCCAGCAGAGCCAGGGGGCTAAGGGACACTGAAGCTTTCTTT. This translates into CASRARGLRDTEAFF. The chain has TRBV6-1 and TRBJ1-1; 8 bases match TRBD1. The length of the CDR3 is 15 residues. Looked up from germline, CDR1 is MNHNS and CDR2 is SASEGT. Unmatched junction bases numbered 9, after V lost 6 bases and J lost 3 bases.

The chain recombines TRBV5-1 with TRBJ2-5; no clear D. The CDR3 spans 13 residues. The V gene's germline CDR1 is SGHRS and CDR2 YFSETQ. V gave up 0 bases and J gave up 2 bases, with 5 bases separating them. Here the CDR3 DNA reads TGCGCCAGCAGCTTGGCCCATCAAGAGACCCAGTACTTC. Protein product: CASSLAHQETQYF.

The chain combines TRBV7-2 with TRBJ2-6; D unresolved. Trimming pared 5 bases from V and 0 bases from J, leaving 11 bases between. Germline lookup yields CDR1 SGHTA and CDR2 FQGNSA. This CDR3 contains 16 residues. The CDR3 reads CASSHSRSSGANVLTF. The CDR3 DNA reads TGTGCCAGCAGCCATAGCAGGAGCTCTGGGGCCAACGTCCTGACTTTC.

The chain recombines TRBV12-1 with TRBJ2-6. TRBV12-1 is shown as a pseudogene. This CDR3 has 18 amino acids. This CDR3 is CASSFGGIGDSGANVLTF. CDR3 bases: TGTGCCAGCAGCTTTGGGGGGATTGGCGACTCTGGGGCCAACGTCCTGACTTTC.

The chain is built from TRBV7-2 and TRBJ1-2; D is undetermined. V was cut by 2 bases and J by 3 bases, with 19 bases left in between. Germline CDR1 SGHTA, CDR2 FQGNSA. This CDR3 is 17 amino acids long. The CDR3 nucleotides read TGTGCCAGCAGCTTAAACGTAGGGAGGCTTTCTGACTATGGCTACACCTTC. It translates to CASSLNVGRLSDYGYTF.

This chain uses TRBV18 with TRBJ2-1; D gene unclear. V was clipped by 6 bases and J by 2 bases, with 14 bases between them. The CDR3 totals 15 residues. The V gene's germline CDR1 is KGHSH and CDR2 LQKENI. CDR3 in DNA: TGTGCCAGCTCGCCGACCCAAGGGACCTACAATGAGCAGTTCTTC. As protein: CASSPTQGTYNEQFF.

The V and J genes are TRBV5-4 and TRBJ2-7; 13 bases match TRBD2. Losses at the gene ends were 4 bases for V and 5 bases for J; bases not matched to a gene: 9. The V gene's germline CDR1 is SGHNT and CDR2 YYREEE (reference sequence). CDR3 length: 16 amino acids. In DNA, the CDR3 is TGTGCCAGCAGCCCGGGGGGACTAGCGGGGAATAACGAGCAGTACTTC. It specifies CASSPGGLAGNNEQYF.

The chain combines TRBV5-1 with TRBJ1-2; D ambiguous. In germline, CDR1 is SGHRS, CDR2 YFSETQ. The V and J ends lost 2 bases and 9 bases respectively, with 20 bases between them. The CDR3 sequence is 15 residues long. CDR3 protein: CASSLEGRVAVRYTF. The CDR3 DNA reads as TGCGCCAGCAGCTTAGAGGGTAGGGTAGCGGTTCGCTACACCTTC.

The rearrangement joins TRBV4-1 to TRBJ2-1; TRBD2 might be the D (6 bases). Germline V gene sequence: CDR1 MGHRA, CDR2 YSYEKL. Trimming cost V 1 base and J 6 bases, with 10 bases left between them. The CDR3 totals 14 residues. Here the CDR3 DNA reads TGCGCCAGCAGCCAAGCGGGAGTCCCCAATGAGCAGTTCTTC. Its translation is CASSQAGVPNEQFF.

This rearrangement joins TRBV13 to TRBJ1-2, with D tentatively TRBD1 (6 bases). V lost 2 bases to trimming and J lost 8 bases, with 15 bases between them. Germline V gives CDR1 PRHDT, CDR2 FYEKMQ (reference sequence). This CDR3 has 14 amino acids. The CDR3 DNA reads TGTGCCAGCAGCTTATTTCAGGGGACGGGAGGCTACACCTTC. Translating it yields CASSLFQGTGGYTF.

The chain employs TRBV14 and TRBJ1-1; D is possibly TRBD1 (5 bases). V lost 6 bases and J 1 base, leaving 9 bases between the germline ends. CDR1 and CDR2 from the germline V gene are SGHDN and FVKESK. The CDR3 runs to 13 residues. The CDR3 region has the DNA TGTGCCAGCAGACGGGGGTGGAACACTGAAGCTTTCTTT. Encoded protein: CASRRGWNTEAFF.

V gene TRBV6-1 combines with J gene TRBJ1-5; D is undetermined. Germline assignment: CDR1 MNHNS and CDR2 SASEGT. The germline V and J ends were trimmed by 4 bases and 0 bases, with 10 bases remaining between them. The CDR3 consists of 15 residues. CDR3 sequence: CASSVTVNSNQPQHF. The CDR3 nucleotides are TGTGCCAGCAGTGTCACCGTAAATAGCAATCAGCCCCAGCATTTT.

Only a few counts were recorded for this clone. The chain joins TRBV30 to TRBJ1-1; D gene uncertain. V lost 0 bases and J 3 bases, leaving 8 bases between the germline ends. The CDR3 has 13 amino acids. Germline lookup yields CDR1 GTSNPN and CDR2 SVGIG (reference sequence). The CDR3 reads CAWSVSRDTEAFF. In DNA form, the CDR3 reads TGTGCCTGGAGTGTGTCCCGAGACACTGAAGCTTTCTTT.

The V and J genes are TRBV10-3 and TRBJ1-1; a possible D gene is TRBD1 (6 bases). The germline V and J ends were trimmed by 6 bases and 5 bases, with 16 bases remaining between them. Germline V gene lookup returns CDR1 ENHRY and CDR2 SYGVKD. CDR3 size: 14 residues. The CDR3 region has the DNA TGTGCCATCAGGGGGCAGGGGACTGTGACTGAAGCTTTCTTT. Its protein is CAIRGQGTVTEAFF.

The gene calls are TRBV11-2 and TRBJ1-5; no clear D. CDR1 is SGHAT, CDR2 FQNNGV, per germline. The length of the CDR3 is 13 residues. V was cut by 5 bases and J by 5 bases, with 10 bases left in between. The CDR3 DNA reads TGTGCCAGCAGCGCAGCCTTGGATCAGCCCCAGCATTTT. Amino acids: CASSAALDQPQHF.

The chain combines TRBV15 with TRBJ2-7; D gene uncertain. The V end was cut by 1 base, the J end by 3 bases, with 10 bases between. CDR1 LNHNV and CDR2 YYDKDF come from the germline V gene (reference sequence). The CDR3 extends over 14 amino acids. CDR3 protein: CATSRVDTIYEQYF. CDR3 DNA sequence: TGTGCCACCAGCAGAGTTGACACAATCTACGAGCAGTACTTC.

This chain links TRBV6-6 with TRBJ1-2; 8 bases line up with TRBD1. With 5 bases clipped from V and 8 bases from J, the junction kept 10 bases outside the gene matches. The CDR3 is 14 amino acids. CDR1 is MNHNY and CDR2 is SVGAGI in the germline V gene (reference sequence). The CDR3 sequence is CASSAQTGARGYTF. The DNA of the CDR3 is TGTGCCAGCAGTGCGCAGACAGGGGCCCGGGGCTACACCTTC.

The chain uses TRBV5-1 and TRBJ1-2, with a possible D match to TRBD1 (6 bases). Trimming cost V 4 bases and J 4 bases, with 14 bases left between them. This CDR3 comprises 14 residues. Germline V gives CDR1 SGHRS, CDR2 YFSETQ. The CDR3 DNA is TGCGCCAGCAGCCCCGAGGGGGTTTCCTATGGCTACACCTTC. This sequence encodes CASSPEGVSYGYTF.

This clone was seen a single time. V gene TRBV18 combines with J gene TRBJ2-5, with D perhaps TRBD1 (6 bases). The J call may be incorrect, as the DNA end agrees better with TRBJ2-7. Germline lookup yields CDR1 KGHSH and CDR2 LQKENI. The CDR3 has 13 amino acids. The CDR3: CASSRQETYEQYF. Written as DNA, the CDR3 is TGTGCCAGCTCACGACAGGAGACCTACGAGCAGTACTTC.

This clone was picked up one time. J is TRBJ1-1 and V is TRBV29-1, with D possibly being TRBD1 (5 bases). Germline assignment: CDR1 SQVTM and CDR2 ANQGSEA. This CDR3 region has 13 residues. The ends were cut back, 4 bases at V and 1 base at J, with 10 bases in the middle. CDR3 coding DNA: TGCAGCGTTGGTAGACAGAAGAACACTGAAGCTTTCTTT. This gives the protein CSVGRQKNTEAFF.